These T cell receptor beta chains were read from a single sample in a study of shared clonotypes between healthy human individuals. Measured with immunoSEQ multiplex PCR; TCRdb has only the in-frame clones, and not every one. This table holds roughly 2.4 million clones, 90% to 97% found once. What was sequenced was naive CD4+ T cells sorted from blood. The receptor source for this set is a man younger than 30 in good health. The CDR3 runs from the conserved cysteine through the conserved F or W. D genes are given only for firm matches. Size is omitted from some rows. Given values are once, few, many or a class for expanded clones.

CAISEAYEQYF	TGTGCCATCAGTGAGGCGTACGAGCAGTACTTC	-	-	TRBV10-3	TRBJ2-7
CASSPILVENTGELFF	TGTGCCAGCAGCCCCATCCTTGTCGAGAACACCGGGGAGCTGTTTTTT	-	-	TRBV7-9	TRBJ2-2
CAWRPGSTEAFF	TGTGCCTGGAGGCCAGGGAGTACTGAAGCTTTCTTT	-	-	TRBV30	TRBJ1-1
CASSLAASGRALGTDTQYF	TGCGCCAGCAGCTTGGCCGCTAGCGGGAGGGCCTTGGGGACAGATACGCAGTATTTT	TRBD2	once	TRBV5-1	TRBJ2-3
CASTQEGGNQPQHF	TGTGCCAGCACCCAAGAGGGGGGCAATCAGCCCCAGCATTTT	-	-	TRBV2	TRBJ1-5
CASSVDPGNTQYF	TGTGCCAGCAGCGTAGACCCGGGCAATACGCAGTATTTT	-	-	TRBV9	TRBJ2-3
CASSFGSIRGDTQYF	TGTGCCAGCAGCTTTGGGTCTATCCGAGGAGATACGCAGTATTTT	-	-	TRBV5-6	TRBJ2-3
CASSENRVETQYF	TGTGCCAGCAGTGAAAACAGGGTGGAGACCCAGTACTTC	-	-	TRBV6-1	TRBJ2-5
CASSPNLSGAGEQYF	TGTGCCAGCAGCCCCAACCTCTCGGGAGCGGGGGAGCAGTACTTC	TRBD2	-	TRBV7-2	TRBJ2-7
CASSVGGGALKETQYF	TGTGCCAGCAGCGTAGGAGGAGGGGCCCTAAAAGAGACCCAGTACTTC	-	-	TRBV9	TRBJ2-5
CASSYQVIGTGELFF	TGTGCCAGCAGTTATCAAGTTATAGGGACCGGGGAGCTGTTTTTT	-	-	TRBV6-5	TRBJ2-2
CAIRTGQGIENEQYF	TGTGCCATCAGAACGGGACAGGGGATCGAGAACGAGCAGTACTTC	TRBD1	-	TRBV10-3	TRBJ2-7
CASSQDPNRAVGEKLFF	TGCGCCAGCAGCCAAGATCCCAACAGGGCTGTAGGTGAAAAACTGTTTTTT	-	once	TRBV4-3	TRBJ1-4
CASSERQGGTGELFF	TGTGCCAGCAGTGAAAGACAGGGTGGAACCGGGGAGCTGTTTTTT	TRBD1	-	TRBV2	TRBJ2-2
CASSFQALNTGELFF	TGTGCCAGCAGCTTCCAAGCCCTGAACACCGGGGAGCTGTTTTTT	-	-	TRBV7-2	TRBJ2-2
CASSARGGYTF	TGTGCCAGCAGTGCCCGGGGGGGTTACACCTTC	-	-	TRBV6-5	TRBJ1-2
CASSLGVNTGELFF	TGTGCCAGCAGCTTAGGGGTGAACACCGGGGAGCTGTTTTTT	-	few	TRBV7-3	TRBJ2-2
CAISDLGQVNNSPLHF	TGTGCCATCAGTGACCTCGGGCAGGTGAATAATTCACCCCTCCACTTT	-	-	TRBV10-3	TRBJ1-6
CASSLGETFDTQYF	TGTGCCAGCAGCTTAGGAGAGACTTTCGATACGCAGTATTTT	-	-	TRBV11-3	TRBJ2-3
CASSKRPERDEQYF	TGTGCCAGCAGCAAAAGACCCGAGCGGGACGAGCAGTACTTC	-	-	TRBV11-2	TRBJ2-7
CASNSDRGEQFF	TGTGCCAGCAATTCGGACAGAGGGGAGCAGTTCTTC	-	-	TRBV2	TRBJ2-1
CASSSYEQYF	TGTGCCAGTAGTAGTTACGAGCAGTACTTC	-	-	TRBV19	TRBJ2-7
CASSYSPASNQPQHF	TGTGCCAGCAGTTACTCGCCTGCGAGCAATCAGCCCCAGCATTTT	-	-	TRBV6-5	TRBJ1-5
CASSGLEGSRRVSYNEQFF	TGTGCCAGCAGTGGACTGGAGGGGTCCAGGAGGGTTTCCTACAATGAGCAGTTCTTC	-	-	TRBV6-4	TRBJ2-1
CASSPEGETQYF	TGTGCCAGCAGTCCGGAAGGGGAGACGCAGTATTTT	-	-	TRBV6-5	TRBJ2-3